These T cell receptor beta chains were read from a single sample in a study of early T cells in non-severe SARS-CoV-2 infection. TCRdb fed the 5' RACE reads into MiXCR, producing one record per CDR3 protein. The data contain tens of thousands of distinct CDR3 sequences, about a sixth of them seen just once; the ten biggest clones take up 9% to 15%. The source material was whole blood. These receptors were obtained from an adult who was a healthcare worker with PCR-confirmed SARS-CoV-2 infection or an uninfected control (not recorded which). Both conserved end residues are part of each CDR3. Fields, in order: V gene, clone size, CDR3 length, J gene, D gene, CDR3 DNA, CDR3 protein. A D gene is named only where the DNA matches it firmly. The size entry is marked missing in some rows and otherwise reads once, few, many or a size class.

v_call: TRBV7-8; clone_size: many; cdr3_length: 17; j_call: TRBJ2-6; d_call: .; cdr3_nt: TGTGCCAGCAGCTTGTTAGAAACAGTCTCTGGGGCCAACGTCCTGACTTTC; cdr3_aa: CASSLLETVSGANVLTF
v_call: TRBV2; clone_size: few; cdr3_length: 13; j_call: TRBJ1-5; d_call: .; cdr3_nt: TGTGCCAGCAGGGGGGGACAAGGTCAGCCCCAGCATTTT; cdr3_aa: CASRGGQGQPQHF
v_call: TRBV29-1; clone_size: few; cdr3_length: 15; j_call: TRBJ2-1; d_call: TRBD2; cdr3_nt: TGCAGCGTTGAAGAGGGACTAGCGGGAGTCAATGAGCAGTTCTTC; cdr3_aa: CSVEEGLAGVNEQFF
v_call: TRBV29-1; clone_size: .; cdr3_length: 17; j_call: TRBJ2-5; d_call: TRBD2; cdr3_nt: TGCAGCGTTGGAAAGAGGGCGGGGGATCCGATGCAAGAGACCCAGTACTTC; cdr3_aa: CSVGKRAGDPMQETQYF
v_call: TRBV27; clone_size: few; cdr3_length: 12; j_call: TRBJ2-2; d_call: .; cdr3_nt: TGTGCCAGCAGTTTGGAAGGGGGGGAGCTGTTTTTT; cdr3_aa: CASSLEGGELFF
v_call: TRBV5-1; clone_size: many; cdr3_length: 14; j_call: TRBJ2-1; d_call: .; cdr3_nt: TGCGCCAGCAGCTTGGTTCAGGACTACAATGAGCAGTTCTTC; cdr3_aa: CASSLVQDYNEQFF
v_call: TRBV11-2; clone_size: .; cdr3_length: 15; j_call: TRBJ2-3; d_call: .; cdr3_nt: TGTGCCAGCAGCCCCGGACGGATAAGCACAGATACGCAGTATTTT; cdr3_aa: CASSPGRISTDTQYF
v_call: TRBV20-1; clone_size: .; cdr3_length: 11; j_call: TRBJ1-1; d_call: .; cdr3_nt: TGCAGTGCCCGGAGGGCAGTTGAAGCTTTCTTT; cdr3_aa: CSARRAVEAFF
v_call: TRBV6-6; clone_size: .; cdr3_length: 15; j_call: TRBJ1-3; d_call: .; cdr3_nt: TGTGCCAGCAGTTCCGGGGGACTCTCTGGAAACACCATATATTTT; cdr3_aa: CASSSGGLSGNTIYF
v_call: TRBV5-6; clone_size: few; cdr3_length: 14; j_call: TRBJ2-3; d_call: .; cdr3_nt: TGTGCCAGCAGCCCCGGGACCCCGGGCGATACGCAGTATTTT; cdr3_aa: CASSPGTPGDTQYF
v_call: TRBV10-2; clone_size: .; cdr3_length: 15; j_call: TRBJ1-2; d_call: .; cdr3_nt: TGCGCCAGCAGTGAGTACGTTGAAGGGAACTATGGCTACACCTTC; cdr3_aa: CASSEYVEGNYGYTF
v_call: TRBV5-4; clone_size: few; cdr3_length: 17; j_call: TRBJ1-6; d_call: TRBD1; cdr3_nt: TGTGCCAGCAGCCGACGACCGGGACAGGGGGTTGATTCACCCCTCCACTTT; cdr3_aa: CASSRRPGQGVDSPLHF
v_call: TRBV7-2; clone_size: few; cdr3_length: 15; j_call: TRBJ2-1; d_call: TRBD2; cdr3_nt: TGTGCCAGCAGCTTAAGCGCGGGGGGGCCCCTTTCTCAGTTCTTC; cdr3_aa: CASSLSAGGPLSQFF
v_call: TRBV7-7; clone_size: few; cdr3_length: 13; j_call: TRBJ2-7; d_call: TRBD1; cdr3_nt: TGTGCTAGCAGCTTACGGACAGGGTACGAGCAGTACTTC; cdr3_aa: CASSLRTGYEQYF
v_call: TRBV18; clone_size: .; cdr3_length: 18; j_call: TRBJ1-2; d_call: TRBD1; cdr3_nt: TGTGCCAGCTCACCACCGCGGGACAGGACACTTTCTAGCTATGGCTACACCTTC; cdr3_aa: CASSPPRDRTLSSYGYTF
v_call: TRBV16; clone_size: .; cdr3_length: 15; j_call: TRBJ2-4; d_call: TRBD2; cdr3_nt: TGTGCCAGCAGCCAATTGGGAGGGTCCAAAAACATTCAGTACTTC; cdr3_aa: CASSQLGGSKNIQYF
v_call: TRBV7-2; clone_size: few; cdr3_length: 15; j_call: TRBJ2-7; d_call: .; cdr3_nt: TGTGCCAGCAGCCGAGAACCGAGGGCACCCTACGAGCAGTACTTC; cdr3_aa: CASSREPRAPYEQYF
v_call: TRBV25-1; clone_size: many; cdr3_length: 16; j_call: TRBJ2-3; d_call: .; cdr3_nt: TGTGCCAGCAGTGAAACGGGACGAGGTACGGCGGATACGCAGTATTTT; cdr3_aa: CASSETGRGTADTQYF
v_call: TRBV25-1; clone_size: .; cdr3_length: 15; j_call: TRBJ1-2; d_call: .; cdr3_nt: TGTGCCAGCAGTGAATTTGGACGCCGAAACCTTGGCTACACCTTC; cdr3_aa: CASSEFGRRNLGYTF
v_call: TRBV4-2; clone_size: few; cdr3_length: 16; j_call: TRBJ2-7; d_call: .; cdr3_nt: TGTGCCAGCAGCCAGGGGAGGGGGACAGGTGTCGAAGAGCAGTACTTC; cdr3_aa: CASSQGRGTGVEEQYF
v_call: TRBV7-6; clone_size: many; cdr3_length: 15; j_call: TRBJ1-1; d_call: TRBD1; cdr3_nt: TGTGCCAGCAGCCCTCGACAGGGAGAGAACACTGAAGCTTTCTTT; cdr3_aa: CASSPRQGENTEAFF
v_call: TRBV11-2; clone_size: .; cdr3_length: 15; j_call: TRBJ2-3; d_call: .; cdr3_nt: TGTGCCAGCAGCTTAGGTCTTAGCGGCACAGATACGCAGTATTTT; cdr3_aa: CASSLGLSGTDTQYF
v_call: TRBV27; clone_size: .; cdr3_length: 17; j_call: TRBJ2-1; d_call: TRBD2; cdr3_nt: TGTGCCAGCTCGTCCCTAGCGGGAGCTCTTTCCTACAATGAGCAGTTCTTC; cdr3_aa: CASSSLAGALSYNEQFF
v_call: TRBV6-1; clone_size: few; cdr3_length: 15; j_call: TRBJ1-6; d_call: .; cdr3_nt: TGTGCCAGCAGTGAAGATCCACAGGGAAATTCACCCCTCCACTTT; cdr3_aa: CASSEDPQGNSPLHF
v_call: TRBV27; clone_size: many; cdr3_length: 12; j_call: TRBJ2-1; d_call: .; cdr3_nt: TGTGCCACCATGGAGGGTTACAATGAGCAGTTCTTC; cdr3_aa: CATMEGYNEQFF
v_call: TRBV20-1; clone_size: .; cdr3_length: 16; j_call: TRBJ2-1; d_call: .; cdr3_nt: TGCAGTGCTAGAGTCATCCGGGACGGATCCTACAATGAGCAGTTCTTC; cdr3_aa: CSARVIRDGSYNEQFF
v_call: TRBV7-9; clone_size: few; cdr3_length: 17; j_call: TRBJ2-3; d_call: TRBD2; cdr3_nt: TGTGCCAGCAGCCCTTCGACTAGCGGGAGGGCCATGGATACGCAGTATTTT; cdr3_aa: CASSPSTSGRAMDTQYF
v_call: TRBV27; clone_size: few; cdr3_length: 14; j_call: TRBJ2-2; d_call: .; cdr3_nt: TGTGCCAGCAGTTGGAGCACGAACACCGGGGAGCTGTTTTTT; cdr3_aa: CASSWSTNTGELFF
v_call: TRBV11-2; clone_size: .; cdr3_length: 17; j_call: TRBJ2-7; d_call: .; cdr3_nt: TGTGCCAGCAGCTCTTACCCGAAAGCACAGAGATCCTACGAGCAGTACTTC; cdr3_aa: CASSSYPKAQRSYEQYF
v_call: TRBV3-1; clone_size: few; cdr3_length: 15; j_call: TRBJ2-2; d_call: .; cdr3_nt: TGTGCCAGCAGCCTCCGGACTACGAACACCGGGGAGCTGTTTTTT; cdr3_aa: CASSLRTTNTGELFF
v_call: TRBV29-1; clone_size: .; cdr3_length: 15; j_call: TRBJ2-6; d_call: .; cdr3_nt: TGCAGCGTCCCGACAGGTTCTACTGGGGCCAACGTCCTGACTTTC; cdr3_aa: CSVPTGSTGANVLTF
v_call: TRBV20-1; clone_size: many; cdr3_length: 16; j_call: TRBJ1-6; d_call: TRBD1; cdr3_nt: TGCAGTGCTAGAGATCCGACAGGGGGCTTGAATTCACCCCTCCACTTT; cdr3_aa: CSARDPTGGLNSPLHF
v_call: TRBV10-3; clone_size: many; cdr3_length: 14; j_call: TRBJ2-5; d_call: TRBD2; cdr3_nt: TGTGCCATCAGCGGGACTAGCGGGAGTGAGACCCAGTACTTC; cdr3_aa: CAISGTSGSETQYF
v_call: TRBV9; clone_size: few; cdr3_length: 15; j_call: TRBJ2-1; d_call: TRBD1; cdr3_nt: TGTGCCAGCAGCGTCCGGGACAGAGGATACAATGAGCAGTTCTTC; cdr3_aa: CASSVRDRGYNEQFF
v_call: TRBV6-5; clone_size: few; cdr3_length: 17; j_call: TRBJ2-5; d_call: TRBD2; cdr3_nt: TGTGCCAGCAGCCCGGGACTAGCGGGAGGGAACCAAGAGACCCAGTACTTC; cdr3_aa: CASSPGLAGGNQETQYF
v_call: TRBV9; clone_size: few; cdr3_length: 14; j_call: TRBJ2-1; d_call: .; cdr3_nt: TGTGCCAGCAGCGGGACGGTGGCCCACAATGAGCAGTTCTTC; cdr3_aa: CASSGTVAHNEQFF
v_call: TRBV6-5; clone_size: few; cdr3_length: 13; j_call: TRBJ1-3; d_call: .; cdr3_nt: TGTGCCACGACGGGGGGCTCTGGAAACACCATATATTTT; cdr3_aa: CATTGGSGNTIYF
v_call: TRBV29-1; clone_size: .; cdr3_length: 13; j_call: TRBJ1-1; d_call: .; cdr3_nt: TGCAGCGTCGTAGTTACCCTTCCCCCTGAAGCTTTCTTT; cdr3_aa: CSVVVTLPPEAFF
v_call: TRBV5-4; clone_size: .; cdr3_length: 14; j_call: TRBJ2-7; d_call: .; cdr3_nt: TGTGCCAGCAGCCGCCCGGGGCGAGCCTGCGAGCAGTACTTC; cdr3_aa: CASSRPGRACEQYF
v_call: TRBV24-1; clone_size: few; cdr3_length: 13; j_call: TRBJ2-3; d_call: .; cdr3_nt: TGTGCCACCAGTGAACCGCGGCCCGATACGCAGTATTTT; cdr3_aa: CATSEPRPDTQYF
v_call: TRBV24-1; clone_size: few; cdr3_length: 11; j_call: TRBJ2-1; d_call: .; cdr3_nt: TGTGCCACCAGTTTAACGAATGAGCAGTTCTTC; cdr3_aa: CATSLTNEQFF